This entry lists 9 T cell receptor beta chains sequenced from one sample in a study of early T cells in non-severe SARS-CoV-2 infection. Each CDR3 protein is one row after TCRdb ran MiXCR on the 5' RACE reads. In the table there are some 50,000 distinct CDR3 sequences, over 8% of which are singletons. Sequencing was carried out using whole blood. The receptor set was obtained from an adult who was a healthcare worker with PCR-confirmed SARS-CoV-2 infection or an uninfected control (not recorded which).

Of note for this clonotype: This may stem from a read error, because a much larger clone lies one nucleotide away. V is TRBV7-3 and J is TRBJ2-3; D possibly corresponds to TRBD2 (6 bases). The length of the CDR3 is 17 residues. V shed 2 bases and J shed 0 bases, with 15 bases lying between them. Germline lookup yields CDR1 SGHTA and CDR2 FQGTGA. As DNA, the CDR3 is TGTGCCAGCAGCTTAGACGGGCGGGAAAGCAGCACAGATACGCAGTATTTT. It encodes CASSLDGRESSTDTQYF. The full variable domain, its missing parts supplied by reference TRBV7-3 and TRBJ2-3, is GAGVSQTPSNKVTEKGKYVELRCDPISGHTALYWYRQSLGQGPEFLIYFQGTGAADDSGLPNDRFFAVRPEGSVSTLKIQRTERGDSAVYLCASSLDGRESSTDTQYFGPGTRLTVL.

This clonotype was seen repeatedly, ten times or more. The chain has TRBV10-1 and TRBJ2-1, with 8 bases identical to TRBD2. The CDR3 contains 14 residues. The J segment lost 2 bases and the V segment lost 6 bases, leaving 3 bases of the junction unmatched. CDR1 and CDR2 from the germline V gene are WNHNN and SYGVQD (reference sequence). The DNA of the CDR3 is TGCGCCAGCAGCGCGGGGGGAACCTACAATGAGCAGTTCTTC. The encoded protein is CASSAGGTYNEQFF.

The genes are TRBV3-1 and TRBJ1-4; D remains ambiguous. V was clipped by 0 bases and J by 10 bases, with 6 bases between them. Per germline, CDR1 LGHDT and CDR2 YNNKEL (reference sequence). This CDR3 contains 12 residues. CDR3: CASSQEGRKLFF. The CDR3 nucleotides read TGTGCCAGCAGCCAAGAGGGCAGAAAACTGTTTTTT.

This clonotype was seen a handful of times. The chain is built from TRBV20-1 and TRBJ1-1; D remains ambiguous. The CDR3 covers 14 residues. Germline loops: CDR1 DFQATT, CDR2 SNEGSKA (reference sequence). V lost 6 bases and J lost 4, with 18 bases in between. The CDR3 nucleotides are TGCAGTGCCGGGATGCCGGATTTGGGCACTGAAGCTTTCTTT. Amino acid sequence: CSAGMPDLGTEAFF.

This clonotype was observed many times. The chain recombines TRBV20-1 with TRBJ2-7; 9 nucleotides align to TRBD1. Trimming at V came to 5 bases and at J to 6 bases, leaving 11 bases not matched to a gene. CDR3 length equals 14 residues. In germline, CDR1 is DFQATT, CDR2 SNEGSKA (reference sequence). The chain's CDR3 is CSAETGQGYREQYF. CDR3 DNA: TGCAGTGCTGAGACGGGACAGGGTTATCGCGAGCAGTACTTC.

The sample holds many counts of this clonotype. V is TRBV12-5 and J is TRBJ1-6; 7 bases agree with TRBD1. Germline CDR1 reads LGHNT; CDR2 reads FRNRAP. The CDR3 extends over 13 amino acids. After removal of 5 bases from V and 10 bases from J, the junction contained 5 bases not matched to a gene. The CDR3 coding sequence is TGTGCTAGTGGTCCTGACAGGGACTCACCCCTCCACTTT. Translated, it gives CASGPDRDSPLHF. The full variable domain, with the rest looked up from reference TRBV12-5 and TRBJ1-6, is DARVTQTPRHKVTEMGQEVTMRCQPILGHNTVFWYRQTMMQGLELLAYFRNRAPLDDSGMPKDRFSAEMPDATLATLKIQPSEPRDSAVYFCASGPDRDSPLHFGNGTRLTVT.

This clonotype was counted between two and nine times. The chain combines TRBV19 with TRBJ2-3, with 9 bases matching TRBD1. Germline V gene data show CDR1 as LNHDA and CDR2 as SQIVND (reference sequence). CDR3 length equals 13 residues. With V trimmed by 5 bases and J by 5 bases, 2 bases remained unmatched. CDR3 loop: CASSGQGLDTQYF. In nucleotides, the CDR3 is TGTGCCAGTAGTGGACAGGGGTTAGATACGCAGTATTTT. Full variable domain (missing parts from reference TRBV19 and TRBJ2-3): DGGITQSPKYLFRKEGQNVTLSCEQNLNHDAMYWYRQDPGQGLRLIYYSQIVNDFQKGDIAEGYSVSREKKESFPLTVTSAQKNPTAFYLCASSGQGLDTQYFGPGTRLTVL.

The chain carries TRBV5-1 and TRBJ2-1; 7 bases align to TRBD1. Germline V gene data show CDR1 as SGHRS and CDR2 as YFSETQ. The CDR3 has 13 amino acids. V was pared by 2 bases and J by 5 bases, with 1 base of the junction left unmatched. The CDR3 DNA reads as TGCGCCAGCAGCTTTCAGGGGGACAATGAGCAGTTCTTC. This codes for CASSFQGDNEQFF. Variable domain in full (rest from reference TRBV5-1 and TRBJ2-1): KAGVTQTPRYLIKTRGQQVTLSCSPISGHRSVSWYQQTPGQGLQFLFEYFSETQRNKGNFPGRFSGRQFSNSRSEMNVSTLELGDSALYLCASSFQGDNEQFFGPGTRLTVL.

Only a few counts were recorded for this clonotype. The chain is built from TRBV28 and TRBJ1-2; 7 bases line up with TRBD1. The V gene's germline CDR1 is MDHEN and CDR2 SYDVKM. This CDR3 is 12 amino acids long. The junction had 5 bases not matched to a gene; V was cut back by 6 bases and J by 7 bases. CDR3 loop: CASRRQGGGYTF. The DNA of the CDR3 is TGTGCCAGCAGAAGACAGGGAGGTGGCTACACCTTC.